This entry lists 10 T cell receptor beta chains sequenced from one sample in a study of T cells after yellow fever vaccination. TCRdb independently ran MiXCR on the 5' RACE reads; one entry per CDR3 protein. Here the sample spans some 670,000 distinct CDR3 sequences, 9% to 15% being singletons. The sequencing used PBMCs, collected on the day of the yellow fever booster vaccination. The origin of the receptors is a man under 40 who received the YFV17D yellow fever vaccine.

The CDR3 region has the DNA TGTGCCAGCACCGTACCGGGACCCCTCGCCTACGAGCAGTACTTC. Translated: CASTVPGPLAYEQYF. J is TRBJ2-7 and V is TRBV11-2; possibly TRBD1 or TRBD2 for D (5 bases each). The CDR3 loop spans 15 amino acids. V lost 7 bases, J lost 2 bases, and 18 bases lay in between. Germline V lookup: CDR1 SGHAT, CDR2 FQNNGV.

This chain uses TRBV10-3 with TRBJ2-7; TRBD2 matches 9 bases. The CDR3 extends over 16 amino acids. V lost 0 bases, J lost 0 bases, and 3 bases stayed unmatched. Germline lookup yields CDR1 ENHRY and CDR2 SYGVKD. Here the CDR3 DNA reads TGTGCCATCAGTGAGTCCGCGGGAGGGAGCTCCTACGAGCAGTACTTC. Translation: CAISESAGGSSYEQYF.

The gene calls are TRBV19 and TRBJ2-5; D might be TRBD2 (5 bases). Germline lookup yields CDR1 LNHDA and CDR2 SQIVND (reference sequence). The CDR3 runs 15 residues. V lost 3 bases, J lost 3 bases, and 14 bases lay in between. CDR3: CASSIRTAREETQYF. The CDR3 region has the DNA TGTGCCAGTAGTATTCGAACGGCGAGGGAAGAGACCCAGTACTTC.

This sequence joins TRBV18 and TRBJ1-2; 7 bases are shared with TRBD1. The trim removed 7 bases at V and 0 bases at J, leaving 8 bases unmatched. The CDR3 has 15 amino acids. Per the germline V gene, CDR1 is KGHSH and CDR2 is LQKENI. The CDR3 loop is CASLPRTGTNYGYTF. CDR3 bases: TGTGCCAGCTTACCTAGGACAGGAACTAACTATGGCTACACCTTC.

J is TRBJ2-1 and V is TRBV10-3; D is ambiguous. The CDR3 totals 13 residues. Germline CDR1 and CDR2: ENHRY and SYGVKD. V lost 7 bases to trimming and J lost 8 bases, with 15 bases between them. The CDR3 loop is CAITLTPRDEQFF. The CDR3 bases are TGTGCCATCACCTTGACTCCACGGGATGAGCAGTTCTTC.

In this sample, this clonotype turned up a few times. The chain carries TRBV5-5 and TRBJ2-5; D call uncertain. Germline V gives CDR1 SGHKS, CDR2 YYEKEE (reference sequence). The length of the CDR3 is 14 residues. The germline V and J ends were trimmed by 0 bases and 1 base, with 7 bases remaining between them. Here the CDR3 DNA reads TGTGCCAGCAGCTTGGACCGGCCCCAAGAGACCCAGTACTTC. Protein: CASSLDRPQETQYF.

This chain links TRBV27 with TRBJ2-3, with 15 bases matching TRBD2. The CDR3 length is 18 residues. The junction had 9 bases not matched to a gene; V was cut back by 5 bases and J by 3 bases. The germline gives CDR1 MNHEY, CDR2 SMNVEV (reference sequence). The CDR3 DNA sequence: TGTGCCAGCAGTACAGGGCTGGGACTAGCGGGAGGAACAGATACGCAGTATTTT. Translation gives CASSTGLGLAGGTDTQYF.

The chain joins TRBV5-1 to TRBJ2-1; 7 nucleotides line up with TRBD1. Germline V gene data show CDR1 as SGHRS and CDR2 as YFSETQ. This CDR3 is built from 15 residues. V dropped 3 bases and J dropped 3; count of bases not matched to a gene: 6. The CDR3 here is CASSSSRDSYNEQFF. The CDR3 nucleotides read TGCGCCAGCAGCTCCTCCCGGGACAGCTACAATGAGCAGTTCTTC. Using reference TRBV5-1 and TRBJ2-1 for the parts outside the CDR3, the full variable domain is KAGVTQTPRYLIKTRGQQVTLSCSPISGHRSVSWYQQTPGQGLQFLFEYFSETQRNKGNFPGRFSGRQFSNSRSEMNVSTLELGDSALYLCASSSSRDSYNEQFFGPGTRLTVL.

This clonotype appeared a few times. The chain is built from TRBV9 and TRBJ2-7; maybe TRBD2 (6 bases). The V end was cut by 4 bases, the J end by 2 bases, with 13 bases between. CDR1 and CDR2 (germline): SGDLS, YYNGEE. The CDR3 extends over 14 amino acids. The CDR3 sequence: CASSTQGGAYEQYF. DNA of the CDR3: TGTGCCAGCAGCACTCAAGGAGGGGCCTACGAGCAGTACTTC.

This clonotype was picked up many times. This chain uses TRBV7-2 with TRBJ2-7, with D perhaps TRBD2 (5 bases). Germline V gene data show CDR1 as SGHTA and CDR2 as FQGNSA. This CDR3 comprises 15 residues. V was trimmed by 1 base and J by 5 bases, leaving 15 bases between them. The CDR3 region is CASSLVTSVANEQYF. In nucleotides, the CDR3 is TGTGCCAGCAGCTTAGTAACTAGTGTCGCTAACGAGCAGTACTTC.